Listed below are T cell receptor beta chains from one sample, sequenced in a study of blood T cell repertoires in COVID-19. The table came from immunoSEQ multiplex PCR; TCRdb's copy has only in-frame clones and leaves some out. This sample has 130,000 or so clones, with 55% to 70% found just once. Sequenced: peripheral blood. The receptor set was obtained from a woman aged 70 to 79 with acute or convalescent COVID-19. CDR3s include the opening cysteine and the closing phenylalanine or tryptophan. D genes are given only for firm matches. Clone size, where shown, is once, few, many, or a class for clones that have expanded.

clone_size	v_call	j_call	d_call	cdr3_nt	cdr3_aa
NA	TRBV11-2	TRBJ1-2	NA	TGTGCCAGCAGCTTAGGTAACGGACCGGGAGGCTACACCTTC	CASSLGNGPGGYTF
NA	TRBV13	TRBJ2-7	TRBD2	TGTGCCAGCAGGCTGGCAGGGTCGACTAGCGGTACCCAGTACTTC	CASRLAGSTSGTQYF
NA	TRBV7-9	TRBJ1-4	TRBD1	TGTGCCAGCAGCTTCGAAATCAGGGGGCCTAATGAAAAACTGTTTTTT	CASSFEIRGPNEKLFF
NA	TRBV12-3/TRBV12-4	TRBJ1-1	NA	TGTGCCAGCAGTTCCACAGGGCCCAAAGCTTTCTTT	CASSSTGPKAFF
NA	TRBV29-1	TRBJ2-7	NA	TGCAGCGTTGCGGTCGGGAACTACGAGCAGTACTTC	CSVAVGNYEQYF
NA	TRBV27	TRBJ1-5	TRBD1	TGTGCCAGCAGACATAGGACAGGGGACCCTCGGCAGCCCCAGCATTTT	CASRHRTGDPRQPQHF
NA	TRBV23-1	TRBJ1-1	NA	TGCGCCAGCAGTCAATCTACGGAGGGAGGCTTGAACACTGAAGCTTTCTTT	CASSQSTEGGLNTEAFF
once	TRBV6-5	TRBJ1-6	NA	TGTGCCAGCAGTTATTCACTGAGCTCCTATAATTCACCCCTCCACTTT	CASSYSLSSYNSPLHF
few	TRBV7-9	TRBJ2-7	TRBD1	TGTGCCAGCAGCTTAGGAACAGGGGGCCCCTACGAGCAGTACTTC	CASSLGTGGPYEQYF
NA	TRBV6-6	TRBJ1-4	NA	TGTGCCAGCAGTTGGGGGGGACCTAATGAAAAACTGTTTTTT	CASSWGGPNEKLFF
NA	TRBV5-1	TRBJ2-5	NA	TGCGCCAGCAGCTTGGGTCGGGGGGCGGAGGAGACCCAGTACTTC	CASSLGRGAEETQYF
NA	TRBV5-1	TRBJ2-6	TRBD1	TGCGCCAGCAGCGGACGACAGGGGTGGAAGACTGGGGCCAACGTCCTGACTTTC	CASSGRQGWKTGANVLTF
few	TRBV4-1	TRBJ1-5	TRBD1	TGCGCCAGCAGCCAAGGGCCAGGGGGTAATCAGCCCCAGCATTTT	CASSQGPGGNQPQHF
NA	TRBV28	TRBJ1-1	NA	TGTGCCAGCAGTTTAGTTTACAGGGCCAACACTGAAGCTTTCTTT	CASSLVYRANTEAFF